The T cell receptor beta chain described here comes from a study of control samples from healthy donors and cancer patients. CDR1 is SGDLS, CDR2 YYNGEE, per germline. CDR3 length equals 18 residues. V dropped 0 bases and J dropped 0; count of bases not matched to a gene: 6. Measured with immunoSEQ multiplex PCR; TCRdb has only the in-frame clones, and not every one. This sample has about 82,000 clones, with approximately 89% found just once. This receptor was taken from a man between 50 and 59 years old in good health. The rearrangement uses TRBV9 and TRBJ2-6; TRBD2 agrees at 7 bases. The sequencing sample was made of blood. CDR3 loop: CASSVEVGGTSGANVLTF. The CDR3 DNA follows: TGTGCCAGCAGCGTAGAGGTGGGGGGGACCTCTGGGGCCAACGTCCTGACTTTC.